A single sample is the source of the 31 T cell receptor beta chains below, sequenced in a study of cytomegalovirus exposure and HLA in healthy donors. Researchers ran the PCR with 60 Vbeta and 13 Jbeta primers. TCRdb keeps only in-frame clones here, not all; method: immunoSEQ multiplex PCR. The sample carries under 150,000 clones, roughly 80% recorded once. The sequenced sample consisted of PBMCs. Receptors were obtained from a woman in her fifties or sixties in good health and CMV-seronegative.

CDR3 coding DNA: TGTGCCTGGGCCAGACAGGGAAGCACCGGGGAGCTGTTTTTT. Amino acid sequence: CAWARQGSTGELFF. The chain links TRBV30 to TRBJ2-2, with 7 positions matching TRBD1. Losses at the gene ends were 5 bases for V and 4 bases for J; bases not matched to a gene: 7. CDR1 GTSNPN and CDR2 SVGIG come from the germline V gene (reference sequence). CDR3 length equals 14 residues.

This chain uses TRBV6-6 with TRBJ2-7, with 8 bases that match TRBD1. The germline gives CDR1 MNHNY, CDR2 SVGAGI (reference sequence). CDR3 length: 14 amino acids. Trimming removed 4 bases from V and 2 bases from J; junction bases left unmatched: 4. CDR3 loop: CASSSRTGTYEQYF. CDR3 DNA: TGTGCCAGCAGTTCCCGGACAGGGACCTACGAGCAGTACTTC.

The chain recombines TRBV19 with TRBJ2-7, with a weak D call TRBD1 (6 bases). The CDR3 has 13 amino acids. Germline assignment: CDR1 LNHDA and CDR2 SQIVND (reference sequence). Trimming took 5 bases from V and 6 from J, leaving 14 bases between them. CDR3 nucleotides: TGTGCCAGTAGTCGGCCAGGGGTAGGCGAGCAGTACTTC. Translated, it gives CASSRPGVGEQYF.

This chain uses TRBV7-2 with TRBJ2-7, with D perhaps matching TRBD1 (6 bases). CDR1 SGHTA and CDR2 FQGNSA come from the germline V gene. This CDR3 contains 14 residues. The V end was cut by 1 base, the J end by 1 base, with 8 bases between. In DNA, the CDR3 is TGTGCCAGCAGCTTAGGCAGGGGATCCTACGAGCAGTACTTC. It encodes CASSLGRGSYEQYF.

The rearrangement links TRBV5-1 to TRBJ2-5, with 11 nucleotides matching TRBD2. The length of the CDR3 is 18 residues. V dropped 0 bases and J dropped 10; count of bases not matched to a gene: 17. Germline V CDR1 and CDR2: SGHRS, YFSETQ. CDR3 loop: CASSLVAPDLAGGVSQYF. CDR3 nucleotides: TGCGCCAGCAGCTTGGTTGCCCCGGATCTAGCGGGAGGTGTGAGCCAGTACTTC.

The CDR3: CASSTPGLGGYEQYF. The CDR3 nucleotides read TGTGCCAGCAGTACTCCGGGACTTGGTGGCTACGAGCAGTACTTC. This chain links TRBV27 with TRBJ2-7, with a tentative D call TRBD2 (6 bases). Trimming pared 5 bases from V and 3 bases from J, leaving 17 bases between. The CDR3 has 15 amino acids. Germline CDR1 MNHEY, CDR2 SMNVEV (reference sequence).

This clone appeared a single time. The genes are TRBV4-1 and TRBJ1-1; tentatively, D is TRBD1 (6 bases). V was shortened by 4 bases and J by 2 bases, with 14 bases between the two germline ends. The CDR3 runs to 15 residues. The germline gives CDR1 MGHRA, CDR2 YSYEKL. The DNA of the CDR3 is TGCGCCAGCAGCCCACCCGGGACATCTAACACTGAAGCTTTCTTT. Protein sequence: CASSPPGTSNTEAFF.

This rearrangement joins TRBV13 to TRBJ2-3; 7 nucleotides match TRBD1. The length of the CDR3 is 16 residues. V gave up 4 bases and J gave up 5 bases; unmatched junction bases: 12. CDR1 and CDR2 (germline): PRHDT, FYEKMQ (reference sequence). In nucleotides, the CDR3 is TGTGCCAGCAGCTCCAGGGGGATTAATCCGGGAGATACGCAGTATTTT. Its protein is CASSSRGINPGDTQYF.

This chain connects TRBV18 to TRBJ1-2, with D hard to call. CDR3 length equals 16 residues. The V end was cut by 0 bases, the J end by 1 base, with 12 bases between. CDR1 is KGHSH and CDR2 is LQKENI in the germline V gene. CDR3 nucleotide sequence: TGTGCCAGCTCACCACCGTGGCAGAAAAATAACTATGGCTACACCTTC. Translated, it gives CASSPPWQKNNYGYTF.

V and J are TRBV19 and TRBJ1-4, with 7 positions matching TRBD1. J was trimmed by 2 bases and V by 4 bases; bases with no gene match: 4. CDR1 is LNHDA, CDR2 SQIVND, per germline (reference sequence). CDR3 size: 15 residues. This CDR3 reads CASSNGQVTNEKLFF. The CDR3 region has the DNA TGTGCCAGTAGTAACGGACAGGTCACTAATGAAAAACTGTTTTTT.

The chain has TRBV27 and TRBJ2-5; a weak D match, TRBD1 (7 bases). Germline V CDR1 and CDR2: MNHEY, SMNVEV (reference sequence). Trimming left V 8 bases short and J 6 bases short, with 22 bases between. The CDR3 covers 15 residues. CDR3 DNA: TGTGCCAGCTCTCCATCAGGGGGGAATGTAAAGACCCAGTACTTC. Amino acids: CASSPSGGNVKTQYF.

The chain joins TRBV5-1 to TRBJ2-7; TRBD1 matches 9 bases. V lost 4 bases to trimming and J lost 3 bases; unmatched junction nucleotides: 2. Germline V CDR1 and CDR2: SGHRS, YFSETQ. The CDR3 has 13 amino acids. The CDR3 protein is CASSGTGSYEQYF. The CDR3 DNA reads as TGCGCCAGCAGCGGGACAGGGAGCTACGAGCAGTACTTC.

The chain couples TRBV7-2 to TRBJ1-5; D might be TRBD1 (6 bases). The CDR3 length is 17 residues. V was pared by 4 bases and J by 0 bases, with 16 bases between. In germline, CDR1 is SGHTA, CDR2 FQGNSA. The CDR3 region has the DNA TGTGCCAGCAGCTCGAGGGGCCAGGGGTATAGCAATCAGCCCCAGCATTTT. Its protein product is CASSSRGQGYSNQPQHF.

The chain uses TRBV29-1 and TRBJ2-7, with 16 bases lining up with TRBD2. Germline values: CDR1 SQVTM, CDR2 ANQGSEA. V gave up 6 bases and J gave up 3 bases; unmatched junction bases: 5. There are 15 residues in the CDR3. The CDR3 DNA is TGCAGCGTCGTCGGGACTAGCGGGAGGGTCTACGAGCAGTACTTC. It is translated as CSVVGTSGRVYEQYF.

The chain uses TRBV18 and TRBJ2-5, with D possibly being TRBD1 (6 bases). There are 13 residues in the CDR3. The germline V gene encodes CDR1 KGHSH and CDR2 LQKENI. V shed 2 bases and J shed 8 bases, with 12 bases lying between them. CDR3 DNA: TGTGCCAGCTCACCAGGACAGTCCCCCACCCAGTACTTC. This translates into CASSPGQSPTQYF.

This clone occurred a few times. This rearrangement joins TRBV29-1 to TRBJ1-1, with D perhaps matching TRBD1 (5 bases). Germline assignment: CDR1 SQVTM and CDR2 ANQGSEA. This CDR3 is built from 11 residues. With 7 bases removed from V and 8 bases from J, the gap between germline ends came to 14 bases. CDR3 nucleotides: TGCAGCGCCGAGGGACTCTACGAAGCTTTCTTT. Translating gives CSAEGLYEAFF.

This clone was observed a few times. This chain uses TRBV29-1 with TRBJ2-1; 8 bases align to TRBD1. This CDR3 contains 13 residues. The V gene end was trimmed by 4 bases and the J gene end by 7 bases; junction bases not matched to a gene: 6. Germline V gene sequence: CDR1 SQVTM, CDR2 ANQGSEA. As DNA, the CDR3 is TGCAGCGTTGTTAGGACAGGGATGAATGAGCAGTTCTTC. It yields the protein CSVVRTGMNEQFF.

The genes are TRBV23-1 and TRBJ1-2; weak D call: TRBD1 (5 bases). TRBV23-1 is an ORF; its function is uncertain. V lost 0 bases and J 6 bases, leaving 23 bases between the germline ends. The CDR3 totals 18 residues. CDR3 DNA sequence: TGCGCCAGCAGTCAATCGGGCCCGTCAGGGAGGAATAATAATGGCTACACCTTC. Protein sequence: CASSQSGPSGRNNNGYTF.

The J gene is TRBJ1-5, the V gene TRBV5-1, with 9 bases lining up with TRBD1. Germline-derived CDR1 and CDR2 are SGHRS and YFSETQ. This CDR3 contains 16 residues. The V segment lost 1 base and the J segment 7 bases; nucleotides outside the gene matches: 9. The CDR3 is CASSLWGQGRDQPQHF. The CDR3 bases are TGCGCCAGCAGCTTGTGGGGACAGGGCCGGGACCAGCCCCAGCATTTT.

The CDR3 loop is CSVAPFGTAGNTIYF. The CDR3 coding sequence is TGCAGCGTTGCCCCCTTTGGGACAGCTGGAAACACCATATATTTT. The rearrangement links TRBV29-1 to TRBJ1-3; TRBD1 aligns across 7 bases. With V trimmed by 4 bases and J by 2 bases, 8 bases remained unmatched. Germline CDR1 and CDR2: SQVTM and ANQGSEA. The CDR3 is made up of 15 amino acids.

The chain recombines TRBV27 with TRBJ2-7; TRBD2 matches 15 bases. Germline V lookup: CDR1 MNHEY, CDR2 SMNVEV (reference sequence). This CDR3 spans 20 amino acids. V trimming: 7 bases; J trimming: 3 bases; junction bases outside the gene matches: 19. The CDR3 nucleotides read TGTGCCAGCACTGGGAGGGGGACTAGCGGGAGGTCCGCGATGCACTACGAGCAGTACTTC. Translated: CASTGRGTSGRSAMHYEQYF.

The chain links TRBV7-2 to TRBJ2-7; 8 positions agree with TRBD2. The CDR3 has 14 residues. Trimming cost V 1 base and J 5 bases; bases outside gene matches: 4. Germline CDR1 and CDR2: SGHTA and FQGNSA. Written as DNA, the CDR3 is TGTGCCAGCAGCTTAGGGACTAGCCCCAACGAGCAGTACTTC. It specifies CASSLGTSPNEQYF.

The chain employs TRBV30 and TRBJ2-2, with no clear D. Deletions cut 0 bases from V and 5 bases from J, with 7 bases between. Looked up from germline, CDR1 is GTSNPN and CDR2 is SVGIG (reference sequence). CDR3 length equals 13 residues. CDR3 in amino acids: CAWSVRVTGELFF. The CDR3, as DNA: TGTGCCTGGAGTGTACGGGTAACCGGGGAGCTGTTTTTT.

Concerning this clone: One junction end does not reproduce the germline sequence, and a read error may be involved. The chain is built from TRBV18 and TRBJ2-3, with 11 nucleotides matching TRBD2. From germline, CDR1 is KGHSH and CDR2 LQKENI. The CDR3 runs to 16 residues. CDR3 DNA: TGTGCCAGCCCACCGGGACTAGCGGTGGGGACAGATACGCAGTATTTT. Protein product: CASPPGLAVGTDTQYF.

This chain joins TRBV7-2 and TRBJ1-1; D might be TRBD1 (5 bases). Germline V gene data show CDR1 as SGHTA and CDR2 as FQGNSA. V was trimmed by 3 bases and J by 7 bases, leaving 9 bases between them. This CDR3 has 12 amino acids. CDR3 protein: CASSLRQIEAFF. The CDR3 nucleotides read TGTGCCAGCAGCTTGCGACAGATTGAAGCTTTCTTT.

The chain links TRBV19 to TRBJ1-2, with 7 bases aligning to TRBD1. Trimming removed 7 bases from V and 3 bases from J; junction bases left unmatched: 8. The CDR3 length is 14 residues. Germline V gives CDR1 LNHDA, CDR2 SQIVND (reference sequence). Written as DNA, the CDR3 is TGTGCCAGTACGGAGGACAGGACGCACTATGGCTACACCTTC. Translating it yields CASTEDRTHYGYTF.

A few counts support this clone. A junction boundary mismatches the germline segment, possibly from a read error. The chain uses TRBV7-9 and TRBJ2-7; tentative D call: TRBD1 (5 bases). Germline CDR1 is SEHNR and CDR2 is FQNEAQ (reference sequence). The CDR3 is 12 residues long. The chain's CDR3 is CSSSFRVGEQYF. The CDR3 DNA sequence: TGTTCCAGCAGCTTCAGGGTGGGAGAGCAGTACTTC.

This clone appeared a single time. V gene TRBV25-1 combines with J gene TRBJ2-7; 11 nucleotides agree with TRBD2. V was clipped by 4 bases and J by 5 bases; unmatched bases: 7. The germline V gene encodes CDR1 MGHDK and CDR2 SYGVNS. The CDR3 length is 15 residues. The chain's CDR3 is CASSALAGGLDEQYF. The DNA of the CDR3 is TGTGCCAGCAGTGCTCTAGCGGGAGGATTAGACGAGCAGTACTTC.

The V and J genes are TRBV13 and TRBJ2-2, with 8 positions matching TRBD2. CDR3 length: 14 residues. Germline CDR1 PRHDT, CDR2 FYEKMQ (reference sequence). V shed 1 base, J shed 5 bases, and the junction held 0 bases outside the gene matches. The CDR3 DNA reads TGTGCCAGCAGCTTAGCGGGAGGGACCGGGGAGCTGTTTTTT. As protein: CASSLAGGTGELFF.

This chain links TRBV6-1 with TRBJ2-7; 9 bases are shared with TRBD1. Germline lookup yields CDR1 MNHNS and CDR2 SASEGT. J gave up 3 bases and V 3 bases, and 12 bases lay outside the gene matches. The CDR3 has 17 amino acids. The DNA of the CDR3 is TGTGCCAGCAGTGATCCGGGGACCGGGACAGGGCACTACGAGCAGTACTTC. Amino acid sequence: CASSDPGTGTGHYEQYF.

Points on this clone: The junction shows a germline mismatch at one end, possibly a read error. This chain joins TRBV19 and TRBJ2-2; 7 bases line up with TRBD1. Germline loops: CDR1 LNHDA, CDR2 SQIVND (reference sequence). The CDR3 runs 15 residues. The CDR3 loop is CASSMLDRMPGKLFF. The CDR3 DNA reads TGTGCCAGTAGTATGTTGGACAGGATGCCCGGGAAGCTGTTTTTT.